This TCR beta chain was retrieved from a study of T cells in localized non-small cell lung cancer. Overall study results and limits: Greater blood T cell density accompanied longer overall survival.

Profiling relied on immunoSEQ multiplex PCR, and the TCRdb table lists in-frame clones only, not all of them. There are 8,500 or so clones in the sample; around 87% occur only once, and roughly 31% lies in the top ten. Trimming cost V 4 bases and J 2 bases; bases outside gene matches: 7. The germline V gene encodes CDR1 MNHNS and CDR2 SASEGT. This CDR3 region has 15 residues. Concerning this clone itself: Its antigen remains unknown.

The rearrangement links TRBV6-1 to TRBJ2-5; 7 bases line up with TRBD2. The input for sequencing was peripheral blood, taken before any cancer treatment. The sequence came from a male donor at least 60 years old with stage III lung adenocarcinoma. The CDR3 protein is CASSVERGAQETQYF. The DNA for the CDR3 is TGTGCCAGCAGTGTTGAGCGGGGCGCACAAGAGACCCAGTACTTC.